The rows below give T cell receptor beta chains drawn from one sample of a study of blood T cell repertoires in COVID-19. Assay used: immunoSEQ multiplex PCR; TCRdb lists only in-frame clones, some missing. The data hold 140,000 or so clones, with approximately 80% observed a single time. The material sequenced was PBMCs or T cells enriched from blood (not recorded which). Source of these receptors: a woman between 35 and 50 years old who had recovered from COVID-19. Both conserved end residues are part of each CDR3. D genes are given only for firm matches. Not every row has a clone size; where given, it reads once, few, many or a size class.

j_call	clone_size	d_call	v_call	cdr3_nt	cdr3_aa
TRBJ2-5	-	TRBD2	TRBV19	TGTGCCAGTAGTACAACTAGCGGGAGGTTGGAGACCCAGTACTTC	CASSTTSGRLETQYF
TRBJ1-5	-	TRBD1	TRBV19	TGTGCCAGTAGTGCCGGGACAGGGAACCAGCCCCAGCATTTT	CASSAGTGNQPQHF
TRBJ2-3	-	TRBD2	TRBV27	TGTGCCAGCAGTTTCCTGCTGGGGACTAGCGGGAGGGCCACAGATACGCAGTATTTT	CASSFLLGTSGRATDTQYF
TRBJ2-1	once	TRBD2	TRBV28	TGTGCCAGCAGCCCAAATCCGGGACTAGCGGGAGTATGGTCCTACAATGAGCAGTTCTTC	CASSPNPGLAGVWSYNEQFF
TRBJ1-2	-	-	TRBV6-5	TGTGCCAGCAGTTACTCGGCAGGGTTCAATGGCTACACCTTC	CASSYSAGFNGYTF
TRBJ1-1	-	TRBD1	TRBV4-2	TGTGCCAGCAGCCAAGACACAACCGGGACAGGTTTATACGACACTGAAGCTTTCTTT	CASSQDTTGTGLYDTEAFF
TRBJ2-7	-	-	TRBV7-2	TGTGCCAGCAGCTTAGTAAGAGGTGGTCACGAGCAGTACTTC	CASSLVRGGHEQYF
TRBJ2-1	few	-	TRBV5-1	TGCGCCAGCAGCTTGGATGGGGGGAGCAGCAATGAGCAGTTCTTC	CASSLDGGSSNEQFF
TRBJ2-7	-	-	TRBV19	TGTGCCAGCCGACAAGGCTCCTACGAGCAGTACTTC	CASRQGSYEQYF
TRBJ2-1	-	TRBD2	TRBV11-2	TGTGCCAGCAGTTCTCATAGCGGGAGGTTAAATGAGCAGTTCTTC	CASSSHSGRLNEQFF
TRBJ1-5	many	-	TRBV6-5	TGTGCCAGCAACCCGGGGGGGAGCAATCAGCCCCAGCATTTT	CASNPGGSNQPQHF
TRBJ2-1	once	-	TRBV5-1	TGCGCCAGCATGGAGGGGGCGCTTAGGGTCGATGAGCAGTTCTTC	CASMEGALRVDEQFF
TRBJ2-2	-	-	TRBV9	TGTGCCAGCCATCCGGAGGAATCCGGGGAGCTGTTTTTT	CASHPEESGELFF
TRBJ1-5	few	-	TRBV5-6	TGTGCCAGCAGCTTGGGACAGAGCAATCAGCCCCAGCATTTT	CASSLGQSNQPQHF
TRBJ2-7	-	-	TRBV30	TGTGCCTGGAACCCCCAGGGGTACGAGCAGTACTTC	CAWNPQGYEQYF
TRBJ1-2	-	-	TRBV28	TGTGCCAGCAGTTTATTCCCACTACGGTATGGCTACACCTTC	CASSLFPLRYGYTF
TRBJ1-1	many	TRBD1	TRBV25-1	TGTGCCAGCAGTACCATGACAGGGACTGAAGCTTTCTTT	CASSTMTGTEAFF
TRBJ2-1	-	-	TRBV5-4	TGTGCCAGCACTAGGGTGCCTAGGAGGTTCAATGAGCAGTTCTTC	CASTRVPRRFNEQFF
TRBJ2-2	-	-	TRBV7-3	TGTGCCAGCAACCAGGGACTCAATAACGGGGAGCTGTTTTTT	CASNQGLNNGELFF
TRBJ2-2	-	TRBD1	TRBV19	TGTGCCAGTACGCTCGGACAGGCGAACACCGGGGAGCTGTTTTTT	CASTLGQANTGELFF
TRBJ2-7	-	TRBD2	TRBV10-1	TGCGCCAGCAGTGCGGGACTAGCGGGGCCCTACGAGCAGTACTTC	CASSAGLAGPYEQYF
TRBJ1-5	-	-	TRBV6-4	TGTGCCAGCAGCCAGGGTTCGCCCCAGCATTTT	CASSQGSPQHF
TRBJ1-5	-	TRBD1	TRBV19	TGTGCCAGTAGTATAGACACAGGGGGCTGGGATCAGCCCCAGCATTTT	CASSIDTGGWDQPQHF
TRBJ2-5	-	TRBD2	TRBV3-1/TRBV3-2	TGTGCCAGCAGCCCCGGGACTAGCGGGCCTCAAGAGACCCAGTACTTC	CASSPGTSGPQETQYF
TRBJ1-5	-	TRBD1	TRBV20-1	TGCAGTGCTAGTTCTAGTTTTGGGACAGGGGATAATCAGCCCCAGCATTTT	CSASSSFGTGDNQPQHF
TRBJ1-1	-	-	TRBV18	TGTGCCAGCTCCCCTTCGGGCACTGAAGCTTTCTTT	CASSPSGTEAFF
TRBJ1-1	-	TRBD1	TRBV5-1	TGCGCCAGCAGCTTGGACCCGGGACAGGAAGCTTTCTTT	CASSLDPGQEAFF
TRBJ2-7	-	TRBD1	TRBV2	TGTGCCAGCAGTGATTCGTGGACAGGGTTAACCTACGAGCAGTACTTC	CASSDSWTGLTYEQYF